This entry features one T cell receptor beta chain sequence. What it binds is unknown. The source of the sample is a study of radiotherapy plus CTLA-4 blockade in lung cancer. Study-level information: Around 19% of enrolled patients responded objectively, and approximately 34% had disease control. Findings and limits, study-wide: Dynamics of early blood T cell clones, together with interferon-beta, were reportedly the best predictors of response.

CDR3 length: 15 amino acids. Germline assignment: CDR1 MNHEY and CDR2 SVGAGI. J gave up 2 bases and V 3 bases, and 3 bases lay outside the gene matches. Profiled with immunoSEQ multiplex PCR; TCRdb holds only in-frame clones, not every one. The sample includes over 40,000 clones, around 86% of them seen just once. The receptor comes from a human donor with non-small cell lung cancer who had stable disease on radiotherapy plus ipilimumab. Sequencing used peripheral blood, obtained from a patient treated with radiotherapy plus ipilimumab. V usage is TRBV6-5 and J usage is TRBJ2-2; TRBD1 agrees at 7 bases. CDR3 sequence reads: CASSYDRANTGELFF. The CDR3, as DNA: TGTGCCAGCAGTTATGACAGGGCTAACACCGGGGAGCTGTTTTTT.